This entry describes one T cell receptor (beta chain). In the original processing: Estimation of nucleated cell counts was performed using reference gene primer amplification. TCRdb keeps only in-frame clones here, not all; method: immunoSEQ multiplex PCR. From that table come the V and J calls and clone size; the DNA was used to work out D and trimming. The table shows 140,000 to 150,000 clones, with roughly 90% occurring only once. CDR1 and CDR2 from the germline V gene are MDHEN and SYDVKM. V lost 4 bases and J 3 bases, leaving 11 bases between the germline ends. This CDR3 is 14 amino acids long. The record originates from a study of blood T cell repertoires in COVID-19. The overall study: From T cells, B-cell-depleted T cells, or PBMCs came the material, which was cDNA or gDNA.

This TCR was recovered from a man between 65 and 80 years old with acute or convalescent COVID-19. Sequenced: peripheral blood. This chain joins TRBV28 and TRBJ2-3; TRBD2 is a possible D gene (6 bases). CDR3 DNA: TGTGCCAGCAGTTGGGGGGTGAAGACAGATACGCAGTATTTT. It yields the protein CASSWGVKTDTQYF. The whole variable domain, remainder taken from reference TRBV28 and TRBJ2-3, is DVKVTQSSRYLVKRTGEKVFLECVQDMDHENMFWYRQDPGLGLRLIYFSYDVKMKEKGDIPEGYSVSREKKERFSLILESASTNQTSMYLCASSWGVKTDTQYFGPGTRLTVL.